This T cell receptor (beta chain) was captured in a study of chemoradiotherapy in HPV16-positive cancers. A few counts support this clone. Over chemoradiotherapy, repertoires were sampled more than once. Germline-derived CDR1 and CDR2 are LNHDA and SQIVND (reference sequence). The trim removed 5 bases at V and 2 bases at J, leaving 5 bases unmatched. This CDR3 has 15 residues. Clones were read by immunoSEQ multiplex PCR, and TCRdb kept only the in-frame ones, dropping some. The table includes more than 10,000 clones, roughly 84% detected once. This material consisted of blood, taken from a patient who underwent chemoradiotherapy. The sequence came from a human donor with HPV-associated anogenital cancer. This chain joins TRBV19 and TRBJ1-5, with 8 bases that match TRBD1. CDR3 sequence (DNA): TGTGCCAGTAGTCCCGAGACAGGGGGCAATCAGCCCCAGCATTTT. Protein: CASSPETGGNQPQHF.